Below, 23 T cell receptor beta chains from the same sample are listed, as sequenced in a study of blood T cell repertoires in COVID-19 (TCRdb year 2020). Receptor libraries were prepared by the immunoSEQ multiplex PCR assay. TCRdb stores this immuneACCESS table with in-frame sequences only. Part of the clones is absent; in the studies checked, under half of the shortfall reflects unresolved V genes, and no reason is known for the rest. Present in this sample are more than 150,000 clones, roughly 78% of which were seen just once. The ten largest clones represent 2.8% of the sample. Specimen: peripheral blood. The receptors here all came from a woman older than 75 with active or convalescent COVID-19.

The chain recombines TRBV11-3 with TRBJ2-1; D is perhaps TRBD1 (7 bases). Germline assignment: CDR1 SGHNT and CDR2 YENEEA. There are 16 residues in the CDR3. Trimming removed 1 base from V and 8 bases from J, with 18 bases in between. In nucleotides, the CDR3 is TGTGCCAGCAGCTTAGTATGGCAGGGGGGTCGGGATGAGCAGTTCTTC. This gives the protein CASSLVWQGGRDEQFF.

J is TRBJ1-2 and V is TRBV15; D is perhaps TRBD1 (6 bases). CDR1 is LNHNV and CDR2 is YYDKDF in the germline V gene (reference sequence). The length of the CDR3 is 19 residues. V shed 4 bases and J shed 0 bases, with 24 bases lying between them. CDR3 in DNA: TGTGCCACCAGCACGCGTCTCGGCCCGGGACACTACTCTAACTATGGCTACACCTTC. This codes for CATSTRLGPGHYSNYGYTF.

The chain links TRBV7-2 to TRBJ1-2; D unresolved. The germline V gene has CDR1 SGHTA and CDR2 FQGNSA. The CDR3 runs 13 residues. With 6 bases removed from V and 6 bases from J, the gap between germline ends came to 14 bases. Written as DNA, the CDR3 is TGTGCCAGCAGGATCGGGTTCGGGAATGGCTACACCTTC. Encoded protein: CASRIGFGNGYTF.

The V gene is TRBV6-6, the J gene TRBJ2-1; TRBD1 aligns across 9 bases. CDR3 length: 17 residues. V dropped 5 bases and J dropped 5; count of bases not matched to a gene: 13. Germline lookup yields CDR1 MNHNY and CDR2 SVGAGI (reference sequence). The CDR3 sequence is CASSPHIQGAKDNEQFF. The CDR3 DNA reads TGTGCCAGCAGTCCCCATATACAGGGGGCGAAGGACAATGAGCAGTTCTTC.

Comments on this clone: The identical CDR3 is also encoded by other nucleotide sequences in the sample. The rearrangement links TRBV18 to TRBJ1-5; D ambiguous. With 3 bases removed from V and 5 bases from J, the gap between germline ends came to 8 bases. Germline V gives CDR1 KGHSH, CDR2 LQKENI. The CDR3 loop spans 13 amino acids. The CDR3 nucleotides are TGTGCCAGCTCACCCGCGCGGGATCAGCCCCAGCATTTT. This sequence encodes CASSPARDQPQHF.

This clone was seen a few times. V and J are TRBV12-3 or TRBV12-4 and TRBJ1-1, with unresolved D. This CDR3 has 13 amino acids. V shed 6 bases and J shed 7 bases, with 15 bases lying between them. The CDR3 loop reads CASRAAGKGEAFF. The CDR3 DNA reads TGTGCCAGCAGGGCGGCGGGTAAGGGTGAAGCTTTCTTT.

The V and J genes are TRBV7-2 and TRBJ1-6; D may be TRBD1 (5 bases). V was clipped by 6 bases and J by 0 bases, with 15 bases between them. Germline V gene sequence: CDR1 SGHTA, CDR2 FQGNSA. CDR3 length: 17 residues. The CDR3 nucleotides read TGTGCCAGCAGTCCTTGGACAATAAGCTCCTATAATTCACCCCTCCACTTT. Translating it yields CASSPWTISSYNSPLHF.

V is TRBV7-9 and J is TRBJ1-4; D possibly corresponds to TRBD1 (5 bases). The CDR3 runs 14 residues. The V gene's germline CDR1 is SEHNR and CDR2 FQNEAQ (reference sequence). V was pared by 7 bases and J by 3 bases, with 12 bases between. This CDR3 is CASNMGGSNEKLFF. DNA for the CDR3: TGTGCCAGCAACATGGGGGGTTCTAATGAAAAACTGTTTTTT.

V gene TRBV7-6 combines with J gene TRBJ2-5; 14 nucleotides align to TRBD2. The J segment lost 5 bases and the V segment lost 4 bases, leaving 9 bases of the junction unmatched. The germline gives CDR1 SGHVS, CDR2 FNYEAQ. CDR3 length: 17 amino acids. The CDR3 here is CASSSGLAGGIRETQYF. The CDR3 DNA reads TGTGCCAGCAGCTCCGGACTAGCGGGGGGTATAAGGGAGACCCAGTACTTC.

The count of this clone is one. The V and J genes are TRBV5-6 and TRBJ2-7; 7 bases map to TRBD1. Germline values: CDR1 SGHDT, CDR2 YYEEEE. Losses at the gene ends were 0 bases for V and 7 bases for J; bases not matched to a gene: 10. The CDR3 sequence is 15 residues long. This CDR3 reads CASSLGLTGSWEQYF. The CDR3 DNA is TGTGCCAGCAGCTTGGGTTTGACAGGGTCATGGGAGCAGTACTTC.

This clone was counted once. This chain uses TRBV6-2 or TRBV6-3 with TRBJ1-5; D gene uncertain. The CDR3 extends over 13 amino acids. Germline assignment: CDR1 MNHEY and CDR2 SVGEGT. V was clipped by 2 bases and J by 5 bases, with 7 bases between them. For the CDR3, the DNA is TGTGCCAGCAGTTACGGGCTCGATCAGCCCCAGCATTTT. As protein: CASSYGLDQPQHF.

A note on this clone: Other DNA sequences in this specimen translate into the identical CDR3. The chain uses TRBV5-1 and TRBJ1-2, with D perhaps TRBD1 (5 bases). V lost 4 bases and J 4 bases, leaving 8 bases between the germline ends. This CDR3 spans 12 amino acids. CDR1 is SGHRS, CDR2 YFSETQ, per germline. CDR3 sequence (DNA): TGCGCCAGCAGCCTAGACAGCTATGGCTACACCTTC. Translated: CASSLDSYGYTF.

This clone was recorded once. This chain joins TRBV6-5 and TRBJ1-2; D might be TRBD1 (5 bases). Trimming stripped 5 bases from V and 2 bases from J, with 9 bases between. The CDR3 loop spans 13 amino acids. Per germline, CDR1 MNHEY and CDR2 SVGAGI. The DNA for the CDR3 is TGTGCCAGCAGTCAACAGGAAAACTATGGCTACACCTTC. Protein sequence: CASSQQENYGYTF.

The J gene is TRBJ1-2, the V gene TRBV7-9; D may be TRBD1 (6 bases). V was shortened by 0 bases and J by 6 bases, with 8 bases between the two germline ends. Germline-derived CDR1 and CDR2 are SEHNR and FQNEAQ (reference sequence). The CDR3 totals 13 residues. In nucleotides, the CDR3 is TGTGCCAGCAGCTTAGCAGGGGGTCATGGCTACACCTTC. Translating gives CASSLAGGHGYTF.

This chain connects TRBV7-2 to TRBJ2-1; D may be TRBD2 (5 bases). Germline CDR1 reads SGHTA; CDR2 reads FQGNSA. CDR3 length equals 13 residues. Deletions cut 6 bases from V and 7 bases from J, with 13 bases between. The CDR3 spells CASRPQPGNEQFF. DNA for the CDR3: TGTGCCAGCAGACCCCAACCGGGGAATGAGCAGTTCTTC.

The chain uses TRBV27 and TRBJ2-1; unclear D gene. This CDR3 is 16 amino acids long. CDR1 and CDR2 (germline): MNHEY, SMNVEV (reference sequence). Trimming took 4 bases from V and 2 from J, leaving 15 bases between them. CDR3 bases: TGTGCCAGCAGTTCCCCTAATTCCCCTCCCTACAATGAGCAGTTCTTC. As protein: CASSSPNSPPYNEQFF.

This clone came up a few times. The chain recombines TRBV19 with TRBJ1-2; tentative D call: TRBD1 (6 bases). Germline V gene lookup returns CDR1 LNHDA and CDR2 SQIVND (reference sequence). Deletions cut 5 bases from V and 2 bases from J, with 12 bases between. This CDR3 is built from 14 residues. This CDR3 is CASSVHRGNYGYTF. The CDR3 nucleotides are TGTGCCAGTAGTGTCCATAGGGGGAACTATGGCTACACCTTC. Using reference TRBV19 and TRBJ1-2 for the parts outside the CDR3, the full variable domain is DGGITQSPKYLFRKEGQNVTLSCEQNLNHDAMYWYRQDPGQGLRLIYYSQIVNDFQKGDIAEGYSVSREKKESFPLTVTSAQKNPTAFYLCASSVHRGNYGYTFGSGTRLTVV.

This clone was counted between two and nine times. This chain links TRBV30 with TRBJ1-5; TRBD1 agrees at 7 bases. The CDR3 is made up of 14 amino acids. V shed 5 bases, J shed 1 base, and the junction held 5 bases outside the gene matches. CDR1 and CDR2 from the germline V gene are GTSNPN and SVGIG (reference sequence). The CDR3 DNA reads TGTGCCTGGCAGACAGGGACGAGCAATCAGCCCCAGCATTTT. Encoded protein: CAWQTGTSNQPQHF.

The J gene is TRBJ2-1, the V gene TRBV7-9; TRBD1 matches at 7 bases. V was clipped by 5 bases and J by 6 bases; unmatched bases: 10. The CDR3 is 15 amino acids. Germline V gives CDR1 SEHNR, CDR2 FQNEAQ (reference sequence). The CDR3 loop is CASSPYRGGGNEQFF. DNA of the CDR3: TGTGCCAGCAGCCCCTACAGGGGCGGCGGCAATGAGCAGTTCTTC. Variable domain in full (rest from reference TRBV7-9 and TRBJ2-1): DTGVSQNPRHKITKRGQNVTFRCDPISEHNRLYWYRQTLGQGPEFLTYFQNEAQLEKSRLLSDRFSAERPKGSFSTLEIQRTEQGDSAMYLCASSPYRGGGNEQFFGPGTRLTVL.

This sequence joins TRBV9 and TRBJ2-3; TRBD2 matches at 14 bases. Germline values: CDR1 SGDLS, CDR2 YYNGEE. The CDR3 runs 17 residues. The trim removed 4 bases at V and 3 bases at J, leaving 7 bases unmatched. CDR3 sequence reads: CASSQTSGGAWTDTQYF. The CDR3 nucleotides read TGTGCCAGCAGCCAGACTAGCGGGGGGGCATGGACAGATACGCAGTATTTT. Variable domain in full (rest from reference TRBV9 and TRBJ2-3): DSGVTQTPKHLITATGQRVTLRCSPRSGDLSVYWYQQSLDQGLQFLIQYYNGEERAKGNILERFSAQQFPDLHSELNLSSLELGDSALYFCASSQTSGGAWTDTQYFGPGTRLTVL.

The V gene is TRBV29-1, the J gene TRBJ2-3, with D possibly TRBD1 on 5 matching bases. The CDR3 spans 15 residues. V lost 6 bases, J lost 0 bases, and 16 bases lay in between. The germline V gene encodes CDR1 SQVTM and CDR2 ANQGSEA. The CDR3 region is CSVGKRGLSTDTQYF. The CDR3 DNA reads TGCAGCGTAGGAAAAAGGGGTCTTAGCACAGATACGCAGTATTTT.

This clone was observed a single time. This chain uses TRBV27 with TRBJ2-7; 7 bases fit TRBD2. V gave up 2 bases and J gave up 3 bases; unmatched junction bases: 7. Germline lookup yields CDR1 MNHEY and CDR2 SMNVEV (reference sequence). CDR3 length equals 15 residues. CDR3 sequence: CASSLKVGGGYEQYF. CDR3 DNA sequence: TGTGCCAGCAGTTTAAAAGTCGGCGGGGGCTACGAGCAGTACTTC.

The rearrangement joins TRBV6-1 to TRBJ1-2; no definite D call. Trimming pared 3 bases from V and 7 bases from J, leaving 15 bases between. The CDR3 covers 14 residues. Germline V gene sequence: CDR1 MNHNS, CDR2 SASEGT. CDR3 coding DNA: TGTGCCAGCAGTGATCGTAGCAATCTGGCTGGCTACACCTTC. Translating it yields CASSDRSNLAGYTF.